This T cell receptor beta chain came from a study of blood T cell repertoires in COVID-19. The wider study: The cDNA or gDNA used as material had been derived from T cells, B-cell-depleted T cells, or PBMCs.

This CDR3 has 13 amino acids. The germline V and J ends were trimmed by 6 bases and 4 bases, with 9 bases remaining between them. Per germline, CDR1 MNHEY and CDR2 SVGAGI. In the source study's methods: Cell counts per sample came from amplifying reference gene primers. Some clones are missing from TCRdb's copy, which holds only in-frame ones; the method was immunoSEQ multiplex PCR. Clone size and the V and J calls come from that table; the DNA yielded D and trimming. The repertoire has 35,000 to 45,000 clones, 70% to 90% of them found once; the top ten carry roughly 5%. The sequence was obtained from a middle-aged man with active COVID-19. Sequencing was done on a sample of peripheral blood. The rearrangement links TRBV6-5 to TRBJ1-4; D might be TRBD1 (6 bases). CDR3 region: CASRDRLNEKLFF. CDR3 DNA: TGTGCCAGCAGGGACAGACTTAATGAAAAACTGTTTTTT.